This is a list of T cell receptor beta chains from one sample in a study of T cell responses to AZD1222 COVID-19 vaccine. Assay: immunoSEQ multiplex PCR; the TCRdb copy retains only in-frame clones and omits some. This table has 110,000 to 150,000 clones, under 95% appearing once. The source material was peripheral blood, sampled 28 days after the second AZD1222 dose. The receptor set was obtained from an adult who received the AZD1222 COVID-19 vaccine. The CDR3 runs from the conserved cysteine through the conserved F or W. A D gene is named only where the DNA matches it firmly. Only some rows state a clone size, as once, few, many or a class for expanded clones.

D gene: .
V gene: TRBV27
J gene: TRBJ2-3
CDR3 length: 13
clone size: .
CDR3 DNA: TGTGCCAGCAGTTTCGTTGCCACAGATACGCAGTATTTT
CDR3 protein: CASSFVATDTQYF

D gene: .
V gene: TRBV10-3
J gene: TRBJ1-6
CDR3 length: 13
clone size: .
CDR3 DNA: TGTGCCATCACCGGGGGGACTAATTCACCCCTCCACTTT
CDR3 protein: CAITGGTNSPLHF

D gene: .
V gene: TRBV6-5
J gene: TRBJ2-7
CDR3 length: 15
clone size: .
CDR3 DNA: TGTGCCAGCAGTTACTCGATCGGGAGCTCCTACGAGCAGTACTTC
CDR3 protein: CASSYSIGSSYEQYF

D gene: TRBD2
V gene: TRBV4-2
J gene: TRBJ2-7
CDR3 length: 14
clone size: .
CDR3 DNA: TGTGCCAGCAGCCAAGATGGGACTAGCGCCAAGCAGTACTTC
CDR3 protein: CASSQDGTSAKQYF

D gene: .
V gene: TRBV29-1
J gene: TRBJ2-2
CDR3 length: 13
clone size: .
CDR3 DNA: TGCAGCGCTCGGCATCCGAACACCGGGGAGCTGTTTTTT
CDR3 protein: CSARHPNTGELFF

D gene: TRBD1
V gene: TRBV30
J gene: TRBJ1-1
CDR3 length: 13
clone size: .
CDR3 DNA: TGTGCCTGGTCCCCCACAGGGGGCACTGAAGCTTTCTTT
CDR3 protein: CAWSPTGGTEAFF

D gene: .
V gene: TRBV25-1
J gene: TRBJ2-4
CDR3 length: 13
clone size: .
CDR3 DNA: TGTGCCAGCAGTGAATGGGAAAAAAACATTCAGTACTTC
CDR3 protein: CASSEWEKNIQYF

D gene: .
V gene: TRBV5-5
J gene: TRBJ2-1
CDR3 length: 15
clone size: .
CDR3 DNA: TGTGCCAGCAGTTCTACTCCTTATAGCGGAAATGAGCAGTTCTTC
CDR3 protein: CASSSTPYSGNEQFF

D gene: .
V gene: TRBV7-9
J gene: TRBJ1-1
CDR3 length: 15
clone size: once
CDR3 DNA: TGTGCCAGCAGCTTAGGGTGGGGGGCAGAGACTGAAGCTTTCTTT
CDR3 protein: CASSLGWGAETEAFF

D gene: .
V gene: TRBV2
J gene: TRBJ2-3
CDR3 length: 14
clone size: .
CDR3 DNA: TGTGCCAGCACGGGACTCAGGGGCACAGATACGCAGTATTTT
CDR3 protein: CASTGLRGTDTQYF

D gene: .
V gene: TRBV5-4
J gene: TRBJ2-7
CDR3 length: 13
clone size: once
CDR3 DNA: TGTGCCAGCAGCTTTAGCGACAGAGGCGAGCAGTACTTC
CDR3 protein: CASSFSDRGEQYF

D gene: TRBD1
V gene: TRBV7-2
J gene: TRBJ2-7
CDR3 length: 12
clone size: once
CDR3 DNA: TGTGCCAGCAGCTTGACAGGGATAGAGCAGTACTTC
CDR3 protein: CASSLTGIEQYF

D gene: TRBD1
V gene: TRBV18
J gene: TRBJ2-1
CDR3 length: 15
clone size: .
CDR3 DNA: TGTGCCAGCTCCCAGGGACAGTCGGTTGGTAATGAGCAGTTCTTC
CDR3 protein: CASSQGQSVGNEQFF

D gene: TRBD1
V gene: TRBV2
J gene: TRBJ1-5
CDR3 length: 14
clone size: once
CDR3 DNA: TGTGCCAGCAGTGCCGACAGGGACAATCAGCCCCAGCATTTT
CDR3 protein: CASSADRDNQPQHF

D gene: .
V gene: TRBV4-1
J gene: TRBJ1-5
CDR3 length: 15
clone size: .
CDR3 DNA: TGCGCCAGCAGCCAGCAGGAAAGGGGTCATCAGCCCCAGCATTTT
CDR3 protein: CASSQQERGHQPQHF

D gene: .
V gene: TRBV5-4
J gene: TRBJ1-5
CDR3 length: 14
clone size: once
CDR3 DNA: TGTGCCAGCAGCTTTCTGGGTAGCAATCAGCCCCAGCATTTT
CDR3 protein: CASSFLGSNQPQHF

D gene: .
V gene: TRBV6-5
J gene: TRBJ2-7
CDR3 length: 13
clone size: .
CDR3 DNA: TGTGCCAGCCGTACCGGGGCTTCCTACGAGCAGTACTTC
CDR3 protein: CASRTGASYEQYF

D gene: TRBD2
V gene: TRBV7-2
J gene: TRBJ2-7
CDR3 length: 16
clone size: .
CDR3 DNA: TGTGCCAGCAGCTTAGACAGCGGGGGGACTTCTCGGGAGCAGTACTTC
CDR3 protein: CASSLDSGGTSREQYF

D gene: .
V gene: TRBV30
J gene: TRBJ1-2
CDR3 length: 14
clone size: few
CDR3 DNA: TGTGCCTGGAGCCCGTCCCCGGGTCTCTATGGCTACACCTTC
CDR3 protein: CAWSPSPGLYGYTF

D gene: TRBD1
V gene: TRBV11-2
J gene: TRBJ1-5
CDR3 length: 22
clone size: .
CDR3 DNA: TGTGCCAGCAGTTCGGCCGGGGGACCCGGGACAGGGATTTTTACATATAATCAGCCCCAGCATTTT
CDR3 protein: CASSSAGGPGTGIFTYNQPQHF

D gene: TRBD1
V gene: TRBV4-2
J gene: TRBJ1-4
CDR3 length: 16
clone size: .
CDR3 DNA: TGTGCCAGCAGCCAAGAGGGGACAGGAACTAATGAAAAACTGTTTTTT
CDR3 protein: CASSQEGTGTNEKLFF

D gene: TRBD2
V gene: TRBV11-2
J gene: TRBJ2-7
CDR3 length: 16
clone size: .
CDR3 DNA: TGTGCCAGCAGCTTAGTAGGAGCGGGAGGCTCCTACGAGCAGTACTTC
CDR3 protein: CASSLVGAGGSYEQYF

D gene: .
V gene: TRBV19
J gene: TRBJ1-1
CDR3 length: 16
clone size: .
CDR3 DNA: TGTGCCAGTAGGACCTTCAGTAGGGTTGAGAACACTGAAGCTTTCTTT
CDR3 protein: CASRTFSRVENTEAFF

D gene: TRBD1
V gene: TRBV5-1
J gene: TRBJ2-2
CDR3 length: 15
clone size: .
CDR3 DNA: TGCGCCAGCAGCTTGGACAGGGGGTCGGCCGGGGAGCTGTTTTTT
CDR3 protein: CASSLDRGSAGELFF

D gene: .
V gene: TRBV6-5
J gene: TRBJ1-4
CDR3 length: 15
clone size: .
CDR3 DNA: TGTGCCAGCAGCCTCGGCGAAGCAACTAATGAAAAACTGTTTTTT
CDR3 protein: CASSLGEATNEKLFF

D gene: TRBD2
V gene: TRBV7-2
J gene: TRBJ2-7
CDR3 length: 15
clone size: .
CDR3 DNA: TGTGCCAGCAGCTTCCCCGGGACTAGGACCTACGAGCAGTACTTC
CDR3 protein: CASSFPGTRTYEQYF

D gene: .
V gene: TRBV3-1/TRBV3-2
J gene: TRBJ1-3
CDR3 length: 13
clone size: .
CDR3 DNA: TGTGCCAGCAGCCAAGATTTAGTGGACACCATATATTTT
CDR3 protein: CASSQDLVDTIYF

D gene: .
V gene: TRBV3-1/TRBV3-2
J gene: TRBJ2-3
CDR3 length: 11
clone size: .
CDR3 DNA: TGTGCCAGCAGCCATGGATTTTCGCAGTATTTT
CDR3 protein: CASSHGFSQYF

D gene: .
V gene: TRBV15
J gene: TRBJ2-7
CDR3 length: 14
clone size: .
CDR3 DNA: TGTGCCACCAGCAGAGAGGTAGGGGGCTACGAGCAGTACTTC
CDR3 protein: CATSREVGGYEQYF

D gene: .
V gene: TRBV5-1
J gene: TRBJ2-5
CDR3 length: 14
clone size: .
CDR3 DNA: TGCGCCAGCAGCTTGGTGGACGGACAAGAGACCCAGTACTTC
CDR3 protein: CASSLVDGQETQYF

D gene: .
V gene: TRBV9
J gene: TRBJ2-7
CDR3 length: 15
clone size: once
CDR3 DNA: TGTGCCAGCAGCCCCGGAAGGGACATTTACTACGAGCAGTACTTC
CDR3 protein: CASSPGRDIYYEQYF

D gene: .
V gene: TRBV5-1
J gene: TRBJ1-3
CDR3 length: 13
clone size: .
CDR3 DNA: TGCGCCAGCAGCTTGGGGACGGGAAACACCATATATTTT
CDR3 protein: CASSLGTGNTIYF